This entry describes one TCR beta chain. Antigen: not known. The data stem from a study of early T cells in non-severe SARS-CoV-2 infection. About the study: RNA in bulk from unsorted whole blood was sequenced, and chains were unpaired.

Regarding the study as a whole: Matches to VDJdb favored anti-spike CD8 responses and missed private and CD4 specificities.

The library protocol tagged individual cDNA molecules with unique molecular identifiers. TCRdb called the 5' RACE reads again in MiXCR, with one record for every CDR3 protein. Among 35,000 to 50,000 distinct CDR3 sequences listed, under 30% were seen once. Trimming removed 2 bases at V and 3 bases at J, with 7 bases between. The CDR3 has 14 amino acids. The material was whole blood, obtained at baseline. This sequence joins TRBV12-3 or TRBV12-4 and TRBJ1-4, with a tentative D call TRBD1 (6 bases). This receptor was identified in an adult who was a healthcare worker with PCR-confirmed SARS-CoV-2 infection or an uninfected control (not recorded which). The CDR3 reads CASSLRGANEKLFF. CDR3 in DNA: TGTGCCAGCAGTTTAAGGGGGGCTAATGAAAAACTGTTTTTT.